The present T cell receptor beta chain was sequenced within a study of blood T cell repertoires in COVID-19. Study summary: The origin of the acute and convalescent COVID-19 samples was the United States, Italy and Spain. From T cells, B-cell-depleted T cells, or PBMCs came the material, which was cDNA or gDNA.

Original processing notes: Reference gene primers were amplified, and this amplification served to estimate nucleated cell counts. The table came from immunoSEQ multiplex PCR; TCRdb's copy has only in-frame clones and leaves some out. D and trimming were read from the DNA, whereas the V and J calls and clone size are those reported in that table. Among 15,000 to 20,000 clones listed, around 79% were seen once. From germline, CDR1 is MDHEN and CDR2 SYDVKM. The CDR3 sequence is 15 residues long. Trimming cost V 5 bases and J 5 bases, with 16 bases left between them. Sequences were obtained from peripheral blood. This sequence was found in a woman aged 65 to 85 with active COVID-19. The chain employs TRBV28 and TRBJ2-1; D may be TRBD1 (6 bases). This CDR3 is CASSSSGTPHNEQFF. The CDR3 DNA is TGTGCCAGCAGTAGTTCCGGGACACCCCACAATGAGCAGTTCTTC.